This entry lists 32 T cell receptor beta chains sequenced from one sample in a study of T cells expressing NK-cell markers. TCRdb re-called the 5' RACE reads; every CDR3 protein appears as one record, without DNA. This table lists roughly 120,000 distinct CDR3 sequences. Sequenced material: blood T cells: a sorted CD56 or NKG2C T cell subset, CD4+ or CD8+ T cells, or bulk PBMC T cells (not recorded which). The source of these receptors is a woman between 18 and 75 years old in good health.

This chain links TRBV19 with TRBJ2-1; TCRdb indicates TRBD2, and absent DNA this call remains unverified. The V gene's germline CDR1 is LNHDA and CDR2 SQIVND (reference sequence). The CDR3 covers 14 residues. The CDR3 region is CASRVSSGNAEQFF.

The rearrangement joins TRBV2 to TRBJ1-1. Germline CDR1 and CDR2: SNHLY and FYNNEI. CDR3 length equals 15 residues. The CDR3 region is CASSTGQSSNTEAFF.

This chain joins TRBV14 and TRBJ2-1; TCRdb lists TRBD2, though no DNA is available to test this call. The CDR3 contains 16 residues. Germline V gives CDR1 SGHDN, CDR2 FVKESK. CDR3: CASSQAFGTLWNEQFF.

The J gene is TRBJ1-1, the V gene TRBV4-1; TCRdb's D call, TRBD1, is unchecked because there is no DNA. From germline, CDR1 is MGHRA and CDR2 YSYEKL. This CDR3 has 15 residues. This chain's CDR3 is CASSQESRANTEAFF.

This sequence joins TRBV24-1 and TRBJ1-1. The CDR3 is made up of 11 amino acids. Germline loops: CDR1 KGHDR, CDR2 SFDVKD. CDR3 protein: CATRVVTEAFF.

The chain combines TRBV7-2 with TRBJ1-2; the TCRdb D gene call, TRBD1, has no DNA to confirm it. Germline CDR1 is SGHTA and CDR2 is FQGNSA. CDR3 length equals 14 residues. The CDR3: CASSSIGQGNGYTF.

This chain links TRBV10-3 with TRBJ2-7; TCRdb selects TRBD1, and the lack of DNA leaves this call unchecked. The CDR3 extends over 15 amino acids. The germline CDR1 and CDR2 sequences are ENHRY and SYGVKD. This CDR3 is CAISWTGGTVHEQYF.

V usage is TRBV5-6 and J usage is TRBJ2-6. Germline CDR1 SGHDT, CDR2 YYEEEE. CDR3 length: 15 residues. The CDR3 region is CATQPGPLGANVLTF.

The chain links TRBV7-2 to TRBJ2-5; the D call of TRBD2 rests on TCRdb alone, since no DNA is present to check it. In germline, CDR1 is SGHTA, CDR2 FQGNSA. The CDR3 is 15 amino acids. The CDR3 here is CASRPTSGVQETQYF.

V gene TRBV6-1 combines with J gene TRBJ2-7; as DNA is missing, the TRBD1 call by TCRdb cannot be tested. The length of the CDR3 is 19 residues. Germline V gene lookup returns CDR1 MNHNS and CDR2 SASEGT. This CDR3 is CASRTGTGQLGLASYEQYF.

The CDR3 loop reads CASGGGPYNEQFF. The chain is built from TRBV9 and TRBJ2-1; the TCRdb call, TRBD1, lacks DNA for checking. CDR1 and CDR2 (germline): SGDLS, YYNGEE. This CDR3 spans 13 amino acids.

The V gene is TRBV29-1, the J gene TRBJ2-7. This CDR3 contains 15 residues. Germline V gene sequence: CDR1 SQVTM, CDR2 ANQGSEA. CDR3 region: CSVEDLGQASYEQYF.

The chain couples TRBV25-1 to TRBJ2-1. This CDR3 is built from 13 residues. The germline V gene has CDR1 MGHDK and CDR2 SYGVNS. The chain's CDR3 is CASSRTTYNEQFF. The variable domain in full, completed from reference TRBV25-1 and TRBJ2-1, reads EADIYQTPRYLVIGTGKKITLECSQTMGHDKMYWYQQDPGMELHLIHYSYGVNSTEKGDLSSESTVSRIRTEHFPLTLESARPSHTSQYLCASSRTTYNEQFFGPGTRLTVL.

This rearrangement joins TRBV20-1 to TRBJ2-7; the TCRdb D gene call, TRBD1, has no DNA to confirm it. Germline V gene data show CDR1 as DFQATT and CDR2 as SNEGSKA (reference sequence). This CDR3 is built from 12 residues. The CDR3 loop reads CSAGTGGYEQYF.

V gene TRBV19 combines with J gene TRBJ2-3. The CDR3 sequence is 13 residues long. Germline CDR1 LNHDA, CDR2 SQIVND (reference sequence). The CDR3 loop reads CASTQASTDTQYF.

This sequence joins TRBV5-4 and TRBJ2-2; TCRdb picks TRBD2, but there is no DNA to check that call. CDR1 SGHNT and CDR2 YYREEE come from the germline V gene (reference sequence). This CDR3 has 16 amino acids. The CDR3 loop is CASSLALAGSGGELFF.

V and J are TRBV27 and TRBJ2-2. This CDR3 is built from 13 residues. Germline-derived CDR1 and CDR2 are MNHEY and SMNVEV (reference sequence). The CDR3 loop reads CASRPPNTGELFF.

The V and J genes are TRBV12-3 or TRBV12-4 and TRBJ2-5; checking the TCRdb D call of TRBD2 is not possible without DNA. This CDR3 region has 12 residues. This CDR3 reads CASRDSKETQYF.

Here the CDR3 reads CASSGTSGSTGELFF. The rearrangement links TRBV6-4 to TRBJ2-2; TCRdb designates TRBD2, a call that cannot be tested without DNA. The CDR3 covers 15 residues. Germline loops: CDR1 MRHNA, CDR2 SNTAGT.

The gene calls are TRBV20-1 and TRBJ2-1; the D call of TRBD2 rests on TCRdb alone, since no DNA is present to check it. The CDR3 loop spans 15 amino acids. CDR1 and CDR2 from the germline V gene are DFQATT and SNEGSKA (reference sequence). CDR3 protein: CSANFRGPYYNEQFF.

CDR3 sequence: CASRTGGNEQFF. The chain carries TRBV19 and TRBJ2-1; TCRdb gives TRBD2 as the D gene, but with no DNA this cannot be confirmed. Per germline, CDR1 LNHDA and CDR2 SQIVND (reference sequence). This CDR3 region has 12 residues. The variable domain in full, with the rest retrieved from reference TRBV19 and TRBJ2-1, is DGGITQSPKYLFRKEGQNVTLSCEQNLNHDAMYWYRQDPGQGLRLIYYSQIVNDFQKGDIAEGYSVSREKKESFPLTVTSAQKNPTAFYLCASRTGGNEQFFGPGTRLTVL.

V usage is TRBV29-1 and J usage is TRBJ1-2; TCRdb indicates TRBD1, and absent DNA this call remains unverified. Germline CDR1 reads SQVTM; CDR2 reads ANQGSEA. The CDR3 consists of 14 residues. This CDR3 reads CSVDRQGPNYGYTF.

The rearrangement joins TRBV9 to TRBJ1-3; the D call of TRBD1 rests on TCRdb alone, since no DNA is present to check it. Germline-derived CDR1 and CDR2 are SGDLS and YYNGEE. The CDR3 has 15 amino acids. The CDR3 reads CASSETGVAGNTIYF.

The chain has TRBV5-5 and TRBJ2-1. Germline loops: CDR1 SGHKS, CDR2 YYEKEE (reference sequence). CDR3 size: 13 residues. This CDR3 is CASMGATYNEQFF.

This CDR3 is CASSSLTGTSGRVPNEQFF. The chain carries TRBV28 and TRBJ2-1; TCRdb designates TRBD2, a call that cannot be tested without DNA. The length of the CDR3 is 19 residues. CDR1 is MDHEN, CDR2 SYDVKM, per germline.

V gene TRBV20-1 combines with J gene TRBJ2-1; TCRdb's D call, TRBD1, is unchecked because there is no DNA. This CDR3 comprises 13 residues. Germline CDR1 and CDR2: DFQATT and SNEGSKA (reference sequence). The CDR3 loop is CSARAGAYNEQFF.

This chain joins TRBV5-4 and TRBJ2-1. The CDR3 covers 12 residues. CDR1 and CDR2 from the germline V gene are SGHNT and YYREEE (reference sequence). The CDR3 spells CASSPEKNEQFF.

This rearrangement joins TRBV5-4 to TRBJ2-1. Germline V CDR1 and CDR2: SGHNT, YYREEE (reference sequence). This CDR3 has 15 amino acids. The CDR3 loop reads CASSADVSSYNEQFF.

This chain links TRBV3-1 with TRBJ2-4; TCRdb returns TRBD1, unconfirmable since there is no DNA. The CDR3 has 17 amino acids. Germline loops: CDR1 LGHDT, CDR2 YNNKEL (reference sequence). CDR3 loop: CASSPDRGGLAKNIQYF.

The chain couples TRBV11-2 to TRBJ1-1; TCRdb designates TRBD1, a call that cannot be tested without DNA. The CDR3 is 16 amino acids. The germline gives CDR1 SGHAT, CDR2 FQNNGV. The CDR3 reads CASSTRATGGRTEAFF.

The chain carries TRBV7-9 and TRBJ1-1. CDR3 length: 17 amino acids. CDR1 SEHNR and CDR2 FQNEAQ come from the germline V gene (reference sequence). The CDR3 protein is CASSQPWAENLNTEAFF.

V is TRBV7-9 and J is TRBJ2-3; TCRdb's D call, TRBD1, is unchecked because there is no DNA. Germline-derived CDR1 and CDR2 are SEHNR and FQNEAQ (reference sequence). This CDR3 comprises 17 residues. CDR3 sequence reads: CASSPGRDISRRDTQYF.